The T cell receptor (beta chain) described here comes from a study of shared clonotypes between healthy human individuals. It was about 210 ng DNA, 25,000 to 35,000 T cell genomes, that sorted-subset replicate PCRs used. Clones were sequenced by immunoSEQ multiplex PCR, and TCRdb holds only the in-frame ones, with some missing. This table has 1.5 million to 2.5 million clones, about 95% appearing once. Positive CCR7 selection of CD45RO-negative cells yielded the naive CD8 cells, and terminally differentiated effector memory CD45RA+ cells were excluded. This clone has just a few counts. What it binds is unknown. General study points: An effect of sequencing depth on clonotype sharing among donors was expected. In this cohort, only blood was sampled, and tissue repertoires likely differ. Estimated clonotype richness was generally higher in naive than memory subsets.

This CDR3 spans 16 amino acids. V lost 1 base, J lost 7 bases, and 14 bases lay in between. Germline V gene sequence: CDR1 MGHRA, CDR2 YSYEKL. This chain connects TRBV4-1 to TRBJ1-6; D gene unclear. The sequence was obtained from a man younger than 35 in good health. Sample: naive CD8+ T cells sorted from blood. CDR3 amino acids: CASSQVEGRENSPLHF. CDR3 nucleotide sequence: TGCGCCAGCAGCCAAGTGGAGGGTAGGGAGAATTCACCCCTCCACTTT.